This T cell receptor (beta chain) emerged from a study of OX40 agonist ivuxolimab in advanced cancers. Broadly, across the study: The costimulatory receptor OX40 (CD134) was targeted by ivuxolimab, a fully human IgG2 agonistic monoclonal antibody. Intravenous ivuxolimab was administered to patients every 2 weeks at six dose levels: 0.01, 0.1, 0.3, 1.5, 3 and 10 mg/kg. Of the roughly 52 dose-escalation patients, hepatocellular carcinoma was present in about 20, melanoma in around 15, renal cell carcinoma in 9 and head and neck cancer in 9. In the dose-escalation cohort, approximately 83% of patients were male, and the mean age was roughly 56 years with a range of roughly 20 to 85. Patients were allowed to have had prior anti-PD-1, anti-PD-L1 or anti-CTLA-4 therapy, and 30% to 40% of the dose-escalation patients had previously received checkpoint inhibitors. Partial responses occurred in three dose-escalation patients: two with cutaneous melanoma and one with hepatocellular carcinoma. The purpose of peripheral TCRbeta sequencing was to test whether ivuxolimab changed TCR sequence diversity and led to clonal T-cell expansion. The paper covers the monotherapy dose-escalation part of the phase I ivuxolimab trial, which included N ≈ 54 patients.

Patients with autoimmune disease history or receiving systemic immunosuppression were excluded from the trial. Peripheral blood for TCR sequencing was drawn from every dose cohort at baseline, at cycle 4 day 1 and at cycle 7 day 1. Samples came from an open-label, multicenter, first-in-human phase I dose-escalation trial of ivuxolimab. Adults with locally advanced or metastatic melanoma, renal cell, hepatocellular, or head and neck squamous cell carcinoma were enrolled in the trial. Before TCR sequencing, CD4+ and CD8+ T cells were separately sorted from peripheral blood. As to this clone: Its antigen specificity is not known. There are no base qualities to consult, and no much larger clone falls within one base. The sample holds other DNA sequences that translate to the same CDR3.

Study-wide conclusions, independent of this receptor: At doses of 0.1 to 3.0 mg/kg, clonal expansion of both CD4+ and CD8+ blood T cells was observed from baseline to week 6. Low levels of normalized T-cell clonal expansion were also shown by some nonresponding patients. After ivuxolimab, CD8+ T cells had more expanded clones than CD4+ T cells on average. Antigen specificity was not determined for the clonally expanded peripheral T cells. Partial responders in the 0.1-3.0 mg/kg groups had among the lowest normalized peripheral clonal expansion, especially among CD8+ T cells.

Genomic DNA was isolated from the sorted cells so that the TCRbeta CDR3 region could be sequenced. The immunoSEQ Assay was used to sequence the TCRbeta CDR3 regions. This immuneACCESS table, as held by TCRdb, lists in-frame sequences with V and J called but not all clones. Of the missing ones, under half trace to an unresolved V gene in checked studies; the others have no known cause. Recorded for this sample are 85,000 to 100,000 clones; approximately 85% of them occurred a single time. The biggest ten clones account for 3.5% to 4% of the sample. In the germline V gene (reference sequence), CDR1 corresponds to MNHEY and CDR2 to SMNVEV. The cysteine opens and the phenylalanine closes a CDR3 of 13 amino acids. The retained sequence is limited to the CDR3, 39 bases, with the frame set at the first base. Here V drops 6 bases and J drops 0 bases, and the junction holds 2 bases not matched to any gene.

This clonotype originated in an adult with an advanced solid tumor such as melanoma, head and neck, liver or kidney cancer. This material consisted of CD4+ or CD8+ T cells sorted from blood, taken in a trial of the OX40 agonist ivuxolimab. The chain couples TRBV27 to TRBJ2-7; TRBD2 agrees with 7 junctional bases. The sequenced DNA: TGTGCCAGCAGGGGCGGGAGCTCCTACGAGCAGTACTTC. Its translation is CASRGGSSYEQYF.